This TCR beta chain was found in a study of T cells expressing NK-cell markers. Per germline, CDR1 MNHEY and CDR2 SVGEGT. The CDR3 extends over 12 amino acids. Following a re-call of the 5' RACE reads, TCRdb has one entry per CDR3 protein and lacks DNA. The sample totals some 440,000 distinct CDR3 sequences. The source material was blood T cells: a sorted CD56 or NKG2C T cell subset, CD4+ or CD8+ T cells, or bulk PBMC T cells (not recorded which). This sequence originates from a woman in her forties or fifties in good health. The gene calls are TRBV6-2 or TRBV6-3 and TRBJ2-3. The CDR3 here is CATNHVSDTQYF.